This passage covers 6 T cell receptor beta chains from one sample sequenced in a study of breast tumors, draining lymph nodes, adjacent tissues. Axillary draining lymph nodes of breast cancer patients supplied the node samples. TCRdb itself ran the multiplex PCR reads through MiXCR, one entry per CDR3 protein. The table shows around 130,000 distinct CDR3 sequences, with about 33% occurring only once. Specimen: axillary lymph node tissue. The receptor set was obtained from a female donor with breast cancer. Some clones in this sample may be carry-over from other donors' samples.

This clonotype was recorded at least ten times. This chain connects TRBV2 to TRBJ2-2; the D gene is possibly TRBD1 (5 bases). Germline-derived CDR1 and CDR2 are SNHLY and FYNNEI. This CDR3 contains 16 residues. Between the trimmed V and J ends, which lost 10 bases and 6 bases, there was a span of 24 bases. CDR3 DNA: TGTGCCACCCAAGCGCAGGGTGGGGATCGGGCCGGGGAGCTGTTTTTT. Protein product: CATQAQGGDRAGELFF.

Points on this clonotype: The CDR3 ends on some other residue instead of the conserved phenylalanine or tryptophan, so this is likely a read error. The V and J genes are TRBV18 and TRBJ1-1, with 10 positions matching TRBD1. The V gene's germline CDR1 is KGHSH and CDR2 LQKENI. The CDR3 extends over 19 amino acids. The junction had 12 bases not matched to a gene; V was cut back by 1 base and J by 1 base. The CDR3 loop reads CASSPRTGGGLRTNTEAFV. DNA of the CDR3: TGTGCCAGCTCACCACGGACAGGGGGTGGACTGCGGACGAACACTGAAGCTTTCGTT.

This clonotype was detected ten times or more. A read error may produce the germline difference seen at one junction end. The chain is built from TRBV7-7 and TRBJ2-2; 11 bases are shared with TRBD2. Germline assignment: CDR1 SSHAT and CDR2 FNYEAQ (reference sequence). CDR3 length: 19 amino acids. Written as DNA, the CDR3 is TGTGCTAGCAGCTTATGGGGCCAGGGGACTAGCGGGAACACCGGGGAGCTGTTTTTT. Its translation: CASSLWGQGTSGNTGELFF.

This clonotype was seen ten or more times. This sequence joins TRBV12-3 or TRBV12-4 and TRBJ1-2; 12 nucleotides agree with TRBD1. The CDR3 totals 14 residues. V shed 3 bases and J 6 bases; nucleotides not matched to a gene: 2. CDR3 nucleotide sequence: TGTGCCAGCAGTTTTGGGGACAGGGGGCATGGCTACACCTTC. Protein sequence: CASSFGDRGHGYTF.

The gene calls are TRBV10-3 and TRBJ1-1; unclear D gene. CDR3 length: 13 amino acids. Trimming took off 6 bases at V and 1 base at J, with 9 bases between the two ends. Germline V gives CDR1 ENHRY, CDR2 SYGVKD. CDR3 sequence (DNA): TGTGCCATCAGGTTCCAAAGGAACACTGAAGCTTTCTTT. Translation gives CAIRFQRNTEAFF.

This clonotype has a count of ten or more. V and J are TRBV11-2 and TRBJ2-3; D possibly corresponds to TRBD1 (6 bases). The germline V gene has CDR1 SGHAT and CDR2 FQNNGV. The CDR3 has 16 amino acids. Between the trimmed V and J ends, which lost 0 bases and 3 bases, there was a span of 13 bases. Here the CDR3 reads CASSLEGQIRTDTQYF. The DNA for the CDR3 is TGTGCCAGCAGCTTAGAGGGACAAATAAGGACAGATACGCAGTATTTT.